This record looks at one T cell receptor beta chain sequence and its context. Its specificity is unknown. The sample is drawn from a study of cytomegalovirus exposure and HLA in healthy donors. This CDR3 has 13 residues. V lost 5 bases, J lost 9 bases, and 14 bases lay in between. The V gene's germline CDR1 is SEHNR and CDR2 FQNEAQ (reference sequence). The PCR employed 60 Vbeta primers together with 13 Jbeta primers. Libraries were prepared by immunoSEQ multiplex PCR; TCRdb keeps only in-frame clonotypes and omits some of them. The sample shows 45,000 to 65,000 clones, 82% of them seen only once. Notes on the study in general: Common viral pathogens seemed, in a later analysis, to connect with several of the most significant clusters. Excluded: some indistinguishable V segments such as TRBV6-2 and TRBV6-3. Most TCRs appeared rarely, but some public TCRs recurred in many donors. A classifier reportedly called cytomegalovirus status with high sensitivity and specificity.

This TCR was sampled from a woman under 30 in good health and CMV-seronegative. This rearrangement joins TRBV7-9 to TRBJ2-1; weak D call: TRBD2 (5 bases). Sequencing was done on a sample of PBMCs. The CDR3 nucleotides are TGTGCCAGCAGCGCTCAGGTCGAGGGTGAGCAGTTCTTC. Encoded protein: CASSAQVEGEQFF.